This T cell receptor beta chain was observed in a study of blood T cell repertoires in COVID-19. Study in general: PBMCs, B-cell-depleted T cells, or T cells were the source of the cDNA or gDNA that made up the material.

Participants were placed into cohorts based on the clinical history they reported. The study counted Cohort 3 donors as recovered given two negative PCRs, clearance, or symptom resolution. The CDR3 has 13 residues. Trimming cost V 7 bases and J 7 bases; bases outside gene matches: 6. From germline, CDR1 is SNHLY and CDR2 FYNNEI. Using immunoSEQ multiplex PCR, the repertoire was profiled, and TCRdb retains in-frame clones only, with some absent. The table lists hundreds of thousands of clones, about 88% of them singletons. The rearrangement links TRBV2 to TRBJ1-4, with 7 positions matching TRBD1. The clonotype originates from a woman in her thirties who had recovered from COVID-19. The source material was PBMCs or T cells enriched from blood (not recorded which). The DNA of the CDR3 is TGTGCCAGCAAGGGACAGCAGTCTGAAAAACTGTTTTTT. It is translated as CASKGQQSEKLFF. The full variable domain, its missing parts supplied by reference TRBV2 and TRBJ1-4, is EPEVTQTPSHQVTQMGQEVILRCVPISNHLYFYWYRQILGQKVEFLVSFYNNEISEKSEIFDDQFSVERPDGSNFTLKIRSTKLEDSAMYFCASKGQQSEKLFFGSGTQLSVL.